Sequencing of this TCR beta chain was carried out in a study of multiple sclerosis patients with progressive multifocal leukoencephalopathy. The time point: time of PML onset. The T3 samples were drawn when PML began. The V end was cut by 1 base, the J end by 0 bases, with 9 bases between. The CDR3 length is 15 residues. CDR1 LNHDA and CDR2 SQIVND come from the germline V gene (reference sequence). Each PCR contained spiked synthetic TR CDR3 controls spanning every V-J pairing. TCRdb's copy holds only in-frame clones and misses some; the assay was immunoSEQ multiplex PCR. The data contain about 33,000 clones, 87% of them singletons. Worth noting for this clone: The antigen is undetermined.

The study, taken as a whole, reports: Less diverse TRB repertoires were suggested in most PML patients.

Material: PBMCs, obtained from a patient treated with natalizumab. The TCR was taken from a human donor with progressive multifocal leukoencephalopathy. The chain uses TRBV19 and TRBJ1-2; D unclear. CDR3 residues: CASSIVQPANYGYTF. The DNA for the CDR3 is TGTGCCAGTAGTATAGTTCAGCCAGCTAACTATGGCTACACCTTC. The full variable domain, in which reference TRBV19 and TRBJ1-2 provide the parts outside the CDR3, is DGGITQSPKYLFRKEGQNVTLSCEQNLNHDAMYWYRQDPGQGLRLIYYSQIVNDFQKGDIAEGYSVSREKKESFPLTVTSAQKNPTAFYLCASSIVQPANYGYTFGSGTRLTVV.